This entry features one T cell receptor beta chain sequence. Its specificity is not known. This sample is drawn from a study of OX40 agonist ivuxolimab in advanced cancers. Regarding the study as a whole: At doses 0.1 to 3.0 mg/kg, CD4+ and CD8+ clones expanded.

Sequencing used immunoSEQ multiplex PCR; TCRdb keeps in-frame clones, though not all of them. Of 57,000 or so clones in the sample, over 80% are singletons; the top ten hold under 3.5%. Germline assignment: CDR1 SGHTA and CDR2 FQGNSA. The CDR3 sequence is 12 residues long. Trimming pared 5 bases from V and 5 bases from J, leaving 10 bases between. This specimen consisted of CD4+ or CD8+ T cells sorted from blood, obtained in a trial of the OX40 agonist ivuxolimab. The receptor comes from an adult with an advanced solid tumor such as melanoma, head and neck, liver or kidney cancer. J is TRBJ2-7 and V is TRBV7-2; D is unresolved. DNA for the CDR3: TGTGCCAGCAGCCGTGTATCAAACGAGCAGTACTTC. Translated, it gives CASSRVSNEQYF.